These T cell receptor beta chains were read from a single sample in a study of CD8 T cells in ankylosing spondylitis. TCRdb reprocessed the 5' RACE reads via MiXCR and lists one record per CDR3 protein. The sample includes fewer than 350,000 distinct CDR3 sequences, around 10% seen only once; the top ten take roughly 9.5%. Sequences were obtained from blood, either unsorted or a sorted T cell fraction (not recorded which). Every receptor here comes from a female donor with ankylosing spondylitis or in good health (not recorded which). Each CDR3 is given with its conserved first and last residue. Fields, in order: J gene, clone size, V gene, D gene, CDR3 protein, CDR3 DNA. D genes are given only for firm matches. Clone size, where shown, is once, few, many, or a class for clones that have expanded.

TRBJ2-1,many,TRBV28,-,CATNPPPHNEQFF,TGTGCCACCAACCCCCCACCCCACAATGAGCAGTTCTTC
TRBJ2-3,-,TRBV18,TRBD2,CASRRGGSQGDTQYF,TGTGCCAGCCGGAGAGGCGGGAGCCAGGGAGATACGCAGTATTTT
TRBJ2-3,many,TRBV7-6,-,CASSYLAAYTDTQYF,TGTGCCAGCAGCTATTTAGCGGCCTACACAGATACGCAGTATTTT
TRBJ2-1,many,TRBV28,TRBD2,CASSFRASGREYNEQFF,TGTGCCAGCAGTTTTAGGGCTAGCGGGAGGGAATACAATGAGCAGTTCTTC
TRBJ1-1,many,TRBV9,-,CASSVVSEGWDTEAFF,TGTGCCAGCAGCGTAGTGTCGGAGGGTTGGGACACTGAAGCTTTCTTT
TRBJ2-1,many,TRBV2,-,CASNPRQSHVEQFF,TGTGCCAGCAATCCGCGGCAGAGTCACGTTGAGCAGTTCTTC
TRBJ2-7,-,TRBV15,TRBD2,CATSRTGSGYYEQYF,TGTGCCACCAGCAGAACGGGTAGCGGGTACTACGAGCAGTACTTC
TRBJ2-7,-,TRBV7-3,-,CASSWDIKYEQYF,TGTGCCAGCAGCTGGGACATCAAGTACGAGCAGTACTTC
TRBJ2-4,few,TRBV20-1,TRBD2,CSASRLALAKNIQYF,TGCAGTGCTAGTAGACTAGCGCTAGCCAAAAACATTCAGTACTTC
TRBJ2-7,many,TRBV20-1,TRBD1,CSATPGQGLPEQYF,TGCAGTGCTACCCCGGGACAGGGTTTGCCCGAGCAGTACTTC
TRBJ2-1,-,TRBV2,-,CASSEPGTEGLQFF,TGTGCCAGCAGCGAACCCGGGACCGAAGGACTTCAGTTCTTC
TRBJ2-2,many,TRBV20-1,-,CSANREPGELFF,TGCAGTGCTAACAGGGAACCCGGGGAGCTGTTTTTT
TRBJ2-2,many,TRBV7-2,TRBD2,CASSLGGRAVGELFF,TGTGCCAGCAGCTTAGGAGGGAGGGCTGTCGGGGAGCTGTTTTTT
TRBJ2-7,many,TRBV12-3/TRBV12-4,TRBD2,CASSTAAGIYEQYF,TGTGCCAGCTCCACAGCAGCGGGAATCTACGAGCAGTACTTC
TRBJ2-3,many,TRBV28,TRBD1,CASSSLGQGRTDTQYF,TGTGCCAGCAGTTCACTGGGACAGGGACGGACAGATACGCAGTATTTT
TRBJ2-7,many,TRBV27,-,CASSSPSYEQYF,TGTGCCAGCAGTTCCCCCTCCTACGAGCAGTACTTC
TRBJ2-2,many,TRBV5-1,-,CASSQYSTGELFF,TGCGCCAGCAGCCAGTACAGCACCGGGGAGCTGTTTTTT
TRBJ1-5,-,TRBV2,-,CASRGGPGGNQPQHF,TGTGCCAGCAGAGGGGGACCTGGGGGCAATCAGCCCCAGCATTTT
TRBJ2-7,few,TRBV7-8,-,CASSLGGAGIYEQYF,TGTGCCAGCAGCTTAGGTGGGGCGGGAATTTATGAGCAGTACTTC
TRBJ1-5,many,TRBV6-5,-,CASSYSRGRQPQHF,TGTGCCAGCAGTTATAGTAGAGGCAGACAGCCCCAGCATTTT
TRBJ2-3,many,TRBV29-1,-,CSVVSDTQYF,TGCAGCGTTGTATCCGATACGCAGTATTTT
TRBJ2-1,-,TRBV7-6,-,CASSRGTASSYNEQFF,TGTGCCAGCAGCAGGGGGACGGCTAGCTCCTACAATGAGCAGTTCTTC
TRBJ2-6,many,TRBV20-1,-,CSARASAGANVLTF,TGCAGTGCTAGAGCGTCCGCCGGGGCCAACGTCCTGACTTTC
TRBJ2-1,many,TRBV5-1,-,CASSLRNNEQFF,TGCGCCAGCAGCCTGCGGAACAATGAGCAGTTCTTC
TRBJ2-7,-,TRBV28,-,CASSPQAGSHEQYF,TGTGCCAGCAGCCCCCAGGCAGGGTCCCACGAGCAGTACTTC
TRBJ1-6,-,TRBV5-1,TRBD1,CASSSDRVGNNSPLHF,TGCGCCAGCAGCTCCGACAGGGTGGGCAATAATTCACCCCTCCACTTT
TRBJ2-1,few,TRBV11-2,TRBD2,CASSFSGTSSDEQFF,TGTGCCAGCAGCTTTAGCGGGACAAGTTCCGATGAGCAGTTCTTC
TRBJ2-1,many,TRBV5-1,-,CASSLKAWNEQFF,TGCGCCAGCAGCTTGAAAGCGTGGAATGAGCAGTTCTTC
TRBJ2-2,many,TRBV20-1,TRBD2,CSANTGSGMGELFF,TGCAGTGCAAATACCGGTAGCGGGATGGGGGAGCTGTTTTTT
TRBJ2-1,-,TRBV20-1,TRBD2,CSANNPAGGHNEQFF,TGCAGTGCTAATAACCCAGCGGGGGGGCACAATGAGCAGTTCTTC
TRBJ2-1,many,TRBV5-1,-,CASSVDSSYNEQFF,TGCGCCAGCAGCGTGGACTCATCCTACAATGAGCAGTTCTTC
TRBJ2-7,many,TRBV7-8,-,CASSLLAIPYEQYF,TGTGCCAGCAGCTTACTAGCGATCCCCTACGAGCAGTACTTC
TRBJ2-1,few,TRBV5-1,TRBD1,CASSFATKGTGAYNEQFF,TGCGCCAGCAGCTTCGCGACAAAGGGGACAGGAGCCTACAATGAGCAGTTCTTC
TRBJ2-1,many,TRBV3-2,-,CASSRTERVGYYNEQFF,TGTGCCAGCAGTCGCACAGAAAGAGTAGGGTACTACAATGAGCAGTTCTTC
TRBJ2-7,many,TRBV29-1,-,CSVEGPLYEQYF,TGCAGCGTTGAAGGGCCCCTTTACGAGCAGTACTTC
TRBJ2-1,few,TRBV30,-,CAWSVDEQFF,TGTGCCTGGAGTGTTGACGAGCAGTTCTTC
TRBJ2-5,many,TRBV6-2/TRBV6-3,-,CASSYDGTHRDFQETQYF,TGTGCCAGCAGTTATGACGGGACACACCGAGACTTCCAAGAGACCCAGTACTTC
TRBJ2-3,-,TRBV7-2,-,CASSSNTNTQYF,TGTGCCAGCAGCTCCAACACGAATACGCAGTATTTT
TRBJ2-2,few,TRBV4-2,TRBD2,CASSPPTSGSGSTGELFF,TGTGCCAGCAGCCCTCCTACTAGCGGGAGTGGGAGCACCGGGGAGCTGTTTTTT
TRBJ2-1,many,TRBV12-3/TRBV12-4,-,CASSPFQSPYNEQFF,TGTGCCAGCAGTCCGTTCCAAAGTCCCTACAATGAGCAGTTCTTC
TRBJ2-2,many,TRBV5-6,-,CASSLVTGTLGSGELFF,TGTGCCAGCAGCTTGGTGACCGGGACCTTAGGCTCCGGGGAGCTGTTTTTT
TRBJ2-7,few,TRBV6-1,-,CASSPGPSGGDF,TGTGCCAGCAGCCCTGGACCCTCAGGCGGGGACTTC
TRBJ2-1,-,TRBV29-1,TRBD2,CSVGRRAGTSGRLGNEQFF,TGCAGCGTTGGCCGCCGGGCCGGGACTAGCGGGAGGTTGGGGAATGAGCAGTTCTTC
TRBJ1-4,few,TRBV20-1,-,CSATDVGRGNEKLFF,TGCAGTGCTACAGACGTGGGAAGGGGGAATGAAAAACTGTTTTTT
TRBJ1-1,many,TRBV5-1,TRBD1,CASSLASGQIEAFF,TGCGCCAGCAGCTTGGCATCGGGACAGATTGAAGCTTTCTTT
TRBJ2-4,few,TRBV28,TRBD1,CASSQGPGTRDSRAKNIQYF,TGTGCCAGCAGCCAAGGCCCTGGGACCCGGGACAGCAGAGCCAAAAACATTCAGTACTTC
TRBJ2-7,many,TRBV25-1,-,CASSNDPTDGHSYEQYF,TGTGCCAGCAGTAACGACCCGACAGACGGGCACTCCTACGAGCAGTACTTC
TRBJ1-4,many,TRBV5-1,TRBD1,CASSVPGTGDGNEKLFF,TGCGCCAGCAGCGTTCCCGGGACAGGGGACGGTAATGAAAAACTGTTTTTT
TRBJ2-1,many,TRBV29-1,-,CSVARTKYNEQFF,TGCAGCGTTGCCCGGACAAAATACAATGAGCAGTTCTTC
TRBJ1-5,many,TRBV6-5,TRBD1,CASSYPPRTGRSNQPQHF,TGTGCCAGCAGTTACCCGCCTCGGACAGGGCGAAGCAATCAGCCCCAGCATTTT
TRBJ2-2,-,TRBV7-8,-,CASSLAPAAGVVFF,TGTGCCAGCAGCTTAGCTCCTGCAGCGGGTGTGGTGTTTTTT
TRBJ1-2,many,TRBV29-1,TRBD1,CSVGTGVDYGYTF,TGCAGCGTCGGGACAGGGGTTGACTATGGCTACACCTTC
TRBJ2-7,few,TRBV4-1,-,CASSYGQGRAYEQYF,TGCGCCAGCAGTTATGGTCAGGGGAGAGCCTACGAGCAGTACTTC
TRBJ1-1,-,TRBV24-1,-,CATSGALNTEAFF,TGTGCCACCAGTGGCGCACTGAACACTGAAGCTTTCTTT